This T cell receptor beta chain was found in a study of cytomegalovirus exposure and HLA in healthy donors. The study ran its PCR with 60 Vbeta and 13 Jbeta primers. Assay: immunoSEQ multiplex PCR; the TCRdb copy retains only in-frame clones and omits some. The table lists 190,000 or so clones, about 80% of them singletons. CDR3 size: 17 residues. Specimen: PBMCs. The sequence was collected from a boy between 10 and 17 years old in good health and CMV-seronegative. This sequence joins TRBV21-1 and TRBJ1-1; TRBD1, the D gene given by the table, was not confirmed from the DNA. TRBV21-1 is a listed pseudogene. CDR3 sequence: CASSKDRGRRVNTEAFF. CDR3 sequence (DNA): TGTGCCAGCAGCAAGGACAGGGGGCGTCGGGTGAACACTGAAGCTTTCTTT.